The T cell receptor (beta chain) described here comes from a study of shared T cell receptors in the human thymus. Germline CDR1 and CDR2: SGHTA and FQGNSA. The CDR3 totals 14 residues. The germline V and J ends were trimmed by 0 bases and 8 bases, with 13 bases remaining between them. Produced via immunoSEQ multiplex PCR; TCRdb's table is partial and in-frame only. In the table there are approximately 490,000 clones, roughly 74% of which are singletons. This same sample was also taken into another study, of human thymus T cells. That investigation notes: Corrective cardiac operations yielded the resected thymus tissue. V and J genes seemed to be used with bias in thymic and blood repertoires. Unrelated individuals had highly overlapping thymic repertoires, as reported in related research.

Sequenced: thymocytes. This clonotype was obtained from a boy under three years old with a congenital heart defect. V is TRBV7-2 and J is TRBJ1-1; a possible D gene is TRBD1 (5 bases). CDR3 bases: TGTGCCAGCAGCTTAGCGCCGGCCAGGGTAGAAGCTTTCTTT. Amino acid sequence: CASSLAPARVEAFF.